This TCR beta chain was captured in a study of Tregs in tolerant kidney transplant recipients. In the case of this clone: Other DNA sequences within the sample encode an identical CDR3.

Produced via immunoSEQ multiplex PCR; TCRdb's table is partial and in-frame only. The data hold some 240,000 clones, with approximately 83% observed a single time. Unstimulated regulatory T cells (CD4+CD25+CD127-), CD4+CD25- non-regulatory cells, CD4 and CD8 cells were FACS-sorted from thawed PBMCs. The origin of this receptor is a human donor in good health. Material: CD4+ T cells from blood.

CDR3 DNA: TGCGCCAGCAGCCAAGATTCTATTGTGCGCGTGGTCCCCCCCAATGAGCAGTTCTTC. Protein product: CASSQDSIVRVVPPNEQFF. The chain recombines TRBV4-1 with TRBJ2-1; unclear D gene. This CDR3 contains 19 residues. The V gene lost 0 bases and the J gene lost 6 bases, with 24 bases spanning the gap. Germline V gives CDR1 MGHRA, CDR2 YSYEKL.